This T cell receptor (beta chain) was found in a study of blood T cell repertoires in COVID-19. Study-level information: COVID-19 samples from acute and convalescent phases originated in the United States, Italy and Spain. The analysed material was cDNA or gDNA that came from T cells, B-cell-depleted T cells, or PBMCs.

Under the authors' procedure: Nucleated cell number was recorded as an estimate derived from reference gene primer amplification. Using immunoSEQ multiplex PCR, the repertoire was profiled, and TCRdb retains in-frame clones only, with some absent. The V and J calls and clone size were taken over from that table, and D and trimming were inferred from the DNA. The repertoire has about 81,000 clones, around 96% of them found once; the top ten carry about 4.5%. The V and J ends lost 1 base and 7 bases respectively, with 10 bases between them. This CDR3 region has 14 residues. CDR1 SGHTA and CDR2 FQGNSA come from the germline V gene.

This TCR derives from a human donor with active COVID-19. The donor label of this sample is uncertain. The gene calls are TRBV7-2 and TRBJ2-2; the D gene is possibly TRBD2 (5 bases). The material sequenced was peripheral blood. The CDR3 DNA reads TGTGCCAGCAGCTTAGGAGGGTCCGTCGGGGAGCTGTTTTTT. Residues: CASSLGGSVGELFF. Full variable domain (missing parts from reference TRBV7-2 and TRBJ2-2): GAGVSQSPSNKVTEKGKDVELRCDPISGHTALYWYRQSLGQGLEFLIYFQGNSAPDKSGLPSDRFSAERTGGSVSTLTIQRTQQEDSAVYLCASSLGGSVGELFFGEGSRLTVL.